The clone carrying this T cell receptor beta chain is judged medium-sized. Its antigen is unknown. This sample stems from a study of prognosis after radiotherapy for stage I lung cancer. Across the whole study: Newly diagnosed primary stage I lung tumors were present in fourteen patients, and oligometastatic NSCLC after surgical resection of the primary tumor was present in roughly 5 patients. A handful of patients developed distant metastases (median about seven months) after radiotherapy; roughly 14 showed no significant progression. Overall study findings and caveats: Gene usage of TRBV and TRBJ reportedly differed between patients with and without metastases.

The CDR3 spans 14 residues. Looked up from germline, CDR1 is ENHRY and CDR2 is SYGVKD. The ends lost 9 bases at V and 0 bases at J; junction bases unmatched: 4. Genomic DNA served as the source from which two-round multiplex PCR generated TCR beta CDR3 amplicons. Each TRBV and TRBJ gene had its own primer in the first PCR round. TCRdb itself ran the multiplex PCR reads through MiXCR, one entry per CDR3 protein. The repertoire has around 29,000 distinct CDR3 sequences, 35% to 55% of them found once; the top ten carry approximately 15%. Here the sequenced sample was PBMCs, taken before or after stereotactic body radiation therapy (not recorded which). This sequence joins TRBV10-3 and TRBJ2-2; 7 positions agree with TRBD2. The sequence was obtained from a donor aged 50 or older with non-small cell lung cancer. In DNA, the CDR3 is TGTGCCATTGGGGAGGGGCCGAACACCGGGGAGCTGTTTTTT. Translation gives CAIGEGPNTGELFF.